This is a list of T cell receptor beta chains from one sample in a study of blood T cell repertoires in COVID-19. Method: immunoSEQ multiplex PCR; TCRdb's copy keeps in-frame clones and lacks some. The table includes around 250,000 clones, 84% detected once. Sequenced input: peripheral blood. Every receptor here comes from a woman in her thirties or forties who had recovered from COVID-19. CDR3s include the opening cysteine and the closing phenylalanine or tryptophan. The order of the fields is D gene, V gene, clone size, J gene, CDR3 DNA, CDR3 protein. D genes are given only for firm matches. For some rows the clone size is stated as once, few or many, or as a class when expanded; others skip it.

TRBD2	TRBV30	.	TRBJ2-1	TGTGCCTGGAGTGTACTGCGGGAGGAGCAGTTCTTC	CAWSVLREEQFF
.	TRBV20-1	.	TRBJ2-7	TGCAGTGCTAGTCCCCCGGGAACCTCCTACGAGCAGTACTTC	CSASPPGTSYEQYF
TRBD1	TRBV3-1/TRBV3-2	.	TRBJ2-6	TGTGCCAGCAGCAACAGGGGGGCTGGGGCCAACGTCCTGACTTTC	CASSNRGAGANVLTF
TRBD1	TRBV28	.	TRBJ2-3	TGTGCCAGCAGTTCGTCCGGCCTGGGACAGGGGCACGGCGGGGGGCCGTCAGATACGCAGTATTTT	CASSSSGLGQGHGGGPSDTQYF
.	TRBV28	.	TRBJ1-4	TGTGCCAGCACCGTTGACAGGCAACTTGAAAAACTGTTTTTT	CASTVDRQLEKLFF
TRBD1	TRBV4-1	.	TRBJ1-5	TGCGCCAGCAGCCTCGACAGGGGCAATCAGCCCCAGCATTTT	CASSLDRGNQPQHF
.	TRBV5-5	few	TRBJ2-7	TGTGCCAGCAGCTTGGTGGTCACTTCCTACGAGCAGTACTTC	CASSLVVTSYEQYF
.	TRBV5-6	.	TRBJ1-6	TGTGCCAGCAGCTTGGGGCAGGCCGATAATTCACCCCTCCACTTT	CASSLGQADNSPLHF
TRBD1	TRBV5-1	.	TRBJ1-1	TGCGCCAGCAGCTCCCAGGGGGCTCCGAACACTGAAGCTTTCTTT	CASSSQGAPNTEAFF
.	TRBV28	.	TRBJ2-2	TGTGCCAGCAGTTTCTCCGCGAGAGGCACCGGGGAGCTGTTTTTT	CASSFSARGTGELFF
.	TRBV4-2	.	TRBJ2-7	TGTGCCAGCAGCCAAGTTAATCGGGGAAGCTCCTACGAGCAGTACTTC	CASSQVNRGSSYEQYF
TRBD2	TRBV27	.	TRBJ2-7	TGTGCCAGCAGTCCCATTGGGGGAGGGAACGAGCAGTACTTC	CASSPIGGGNEQYF
.	TRBV4-1	once	TRBJ2-1	TGCGCCAGCAGCCCAGGGCATGAGCAGTTCTTC	CASSPGHEQFF
TRBD1	TRBV28	.	TRBJ2-7	TGTGCCAGCAGTTTGCAGGGGGCCTACGAGCAGTACTTC	CASSLQGAYEQYF
.	TRBV6-5	.	TRBJ2-5	TGTGCCAGCAGTTGGACAGAGCAAGAGACCCAGTACTTC	CASSWTEQETQYF
.	TRBV3-1/TRBV3-2	.	TRBJ1-2	TGTGCCAGCAGCCAAGATAGGAGGGGCTCTTTTGGCTACACCTTC	CASSQDRRGSFGYTF
TRBD1	TRBV2	.	TRBJ1-2	TGTGCCAGCAGGAGGACCATGAGGGACAGTGGCTACACCTTC	CASRRTMRDSGYTF
.	TRBV27	.	TRBJ2-1	TGTGCCAGCAGTCTCCATTACAGGGTACCCTACAATGAGCAGTTCTTC	CASSLHYRVPYNEQFF
TRBD1	TRBV5-1	few	TRBJ1-5	TGCGCCAGCAGCCCCGCGGGACAGTTCAATCAGCCCCAGCATTTT	CASSPAGQFNQPQHF
.	TRBV7-9	.	TRBJ1-5	TGTGCCAGCAGCCCCCCCGGAGGGACCCAGCATTTT	CASSPPGGTQHF
TRBD1	TRBV2	.	TRBJ2-1	TGTGCCAGCAGAACGGGACAGGATGTCGATGAGCAGTTCTTC	CASRTGQDVDEQFF
.	TRBV12-3/TRBV12-4	.	TRBJ1-4	TGTGCCAGCAGCCTCGATGAAAAACTGTTTTTT	CASSLDEKLFF
.	TRBV3-1/TRBV3-2	once	TRBJ1-2	TGTGCCAGCAGCCGGAAACAGGGTGGCGGCTACACCTTC	CASSRKQGGGYTF
.	TRBV7-6	.	TRBJ2-5	TGTGCCAGCAGCTCGGGACACCTGGGAACAGAGACCCAGTACTTC	CASSSGHLGTETQYF
.	TRBV28	.	TRBJ1-6	TGTGCCAGCAGATCAGCTCGGGGGAGTAATTCACCCCTCCACTTT	CASRSARGSNSPLHF
TRBD1	TRBV9	.	TRBJ1-2	TGTGCCAGCAGCGGGGGGGGACAGGGAACGGGTGGCTACACCTTC	CASSGGGQGTGGYTF
.	TRBV6-5	.	TRBJ1-6	TGTGCCAGCAGGGGAGGACGGGCAGATTCACCCCTCCACTTT	CASRGGRADSPLHF
TRBD1	TRBV9	.	TRBJ1-2	TGTGCCAGCAGCAAGGGGACAGGGGGCCGTCTCTATGGCTACACCTTC	CASSKGTGGRLYGYTF
.	TRBV7-9	.	TRBJ1-3	TGTGCCAGCAGCTTCGTCTTCTCTGGAAACACCATATATTTT	CASSFVFSGNTIYF
.	TRBV6-5	once	TRBJ2-1	TGTGCCAGCAGCCTTCTTCCCTACAATGAGCAGTTCTTC	CASSLLPYNEQFF
.	TRBV5-3	.	TRBJ2-5	TGTGCCAGAAGCTTGGGGGTGCGGGAAGAGACCCAGTACTTC	CARSLGVREETQYF
TRBD1	TRBV10-3	.	TRBJ2-7	TGTGCCACCGGACAGGGGCAGGCCTACGAGCAGTACTTC	CATGQGQAYEQYF
TRBD2	TRBV9	.	TRBJ2-1	TGTGCCAGCAACTTAGCGGGGGGGAGGAATGAGCAGTTCTTC	CASNLAGGRNEQFF
TRBD2	TRBV24-1	.	TRBJ2-1	TGTGCCACCAGTGAACTAGCGGGGGGATACAATGAGCAGTTCTTC	CATSELAGGYNEQFF
TRBD1	TRBV7-2	.	TRBJ1-4	TGTGCCAGCAGCGAACGACAGGGTTGGAAACTGTTTTTT	CASSERQGWKLFF
.	TRBV21-1	.	TRBJ1-3	TGTGCCAGCACCGTTGGAAACACCATATATTTT	CASTVGNTIYF
TRBD1	TRBV5-1	.	TRBJ2-1	TGCGCCAGCAGCTCGACGGATCGGGACAGAAAGAGTGAGCAGTTCTTC	CASSSTDRDRKSEQFF
TRBD1	TRBV19	.	TRBJ2-6	TGTGCCAGTAGTATGGGGACAGTTGTTACCTCCAACGTCCTGACTTTC	CASSMGTVVTSNVLTF
TRBD2	TRBV11-2	.	TRBJ2-2	TGTGCCAGCAGCGAACCGTGGGGGGGTCCGAGCGGGGAGCTGTTTTTT	CASSEPWGGPSGELFF
TRBD1	TRBV29-1	few	TRBJ1-4	TGCAGCGCACGAGGACAGGGTAATGAAAAACTGTTTTTT	CSARGQGNEKLFF
.	TRBV28	.	TRBJ2-5	TGTGCCAGCAGCCACGGGACTTATCAAGAGACCCAGTACTTC	CASSHGTYQETQYF
TRBD1	TRBV27	.	TRBJ2-6	TGTGCCAGCAGTTTATCTATTCGTACCCTCCGAGACAGGGGGTCTGGGGCCAACGTCCTGACTTTC	CASSLSIRTLRDRGSGANVLTF
TRBD1	TRBV6-4	few	TRBJ1-5	TGTGCCAGCAGCGCCCAGCAGGGGGGTCAGCCCCAGCATTTT	CASSAQQGGQPQHF
TRBD1	TRBV5-4	.	TRBJ2-7	TGTGCCAGCAGCCCGCGGACAGGGTCGAACGAGCAGTACTTC	CASSPRTGSNEQYF
.	TRBV9	.	TRBJ2-3	TGTGCCAGCAGCCCGGCGGGCGGGGGACATATTGGGGATACGCAGTATTTT	CASSPAGGGHIGDTQYF
.	TRBV7-9	.	TRBJ2-1	TGTGCCAGCAGCTTAGGCCAGGGCTCCTACAATGAGCAGTTCTTC	CASSLGQGSYNEQFF
TRBD1	TRBV30	.	TRBJ1-1	TGTGCCTGGACAGGGGGCTCAAACACTGAAGCTTTCTTT	CAWTGGSNTEAFF
.	TRBV7-2	.	TRBJ1-6	TGTGCCAGCAGCTTAAGTGGCGGCAGGGTTAATTCACCCCTCCACTTT	CASSLSGGRVNSPLHF
TRBD1	TRBV11-2	.	TRBJ2-3	TGTGCCAGCAGCCCCCAACCGGGACAGCTGTCAGATACGCAGTATTTT	CASSPQPGQLSDTQYF
.	TRBV5-4	.	TRBJ1-2	TGTGCCAGCAGCTCCCCTGGGGAGGGGCACTCTTATGGCTACACCTTC	CASSSPGEGHSYGYTF
TRBD1	TRBV6-6	.	TRBJ1-6	TGTGCCATCGCCGACAGGGAAAATTCACCCCTCCACTTT	CAIADRENSPLHF